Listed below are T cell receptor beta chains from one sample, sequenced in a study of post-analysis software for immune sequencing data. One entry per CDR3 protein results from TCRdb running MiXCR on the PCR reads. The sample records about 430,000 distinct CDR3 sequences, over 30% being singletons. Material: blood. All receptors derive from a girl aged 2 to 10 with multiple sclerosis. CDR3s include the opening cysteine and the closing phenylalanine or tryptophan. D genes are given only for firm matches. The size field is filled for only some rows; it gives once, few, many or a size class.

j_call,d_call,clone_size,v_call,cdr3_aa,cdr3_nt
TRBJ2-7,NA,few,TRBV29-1,CSAELDGSSYEQYF,TGCAGCGCCGAGCTTGACGGGAGCTCCTACGAGCAGTACTTC
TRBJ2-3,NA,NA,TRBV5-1,CASSPGVTDTQYF,TGCGCCAGCAGCCCCGGGGTCACAGATACGCAGTATTTT
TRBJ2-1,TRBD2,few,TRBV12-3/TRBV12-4,CASSPMGLAGANEQFF,TGTGCCAGCAGCCCTATGGGGCTAGCGGGAGCAAATGAGCAGTTCTTC
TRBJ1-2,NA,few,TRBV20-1,CSASPGYGYTF,TGCAGTGCTAGTCCAGGTTATGGCTACACCTTC
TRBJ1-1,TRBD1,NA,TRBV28,CASTPGQGSTEAFF,TGTGCCAGCACCCCAGGACAGGGGAGCACTGAAGCTTTCTTT
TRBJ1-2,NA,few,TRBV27,CASSLSFQDYGYTF,TGTGCCAGCAGTTTATCGTTTCAGGACTATGGCTACACCTTC
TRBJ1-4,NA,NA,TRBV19,CASRRRGATNEKLFF,TGTGCCAGTAGACGACGGGGGGCAACTAATGAAAAACTGTTTTTT
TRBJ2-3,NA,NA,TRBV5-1,CASSLRRQSEFTDTQYF,TGCGCCAGCAGCTTGCGGCGACAGTCCGAATTCACAGATACGCAGTATTTT
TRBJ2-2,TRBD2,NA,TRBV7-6,CASSLVLLAGRRELFF,TGTGCCAGCAGCTTAGTACTACTAGCGGGGCGAAGGGAGCTGTTTTTT
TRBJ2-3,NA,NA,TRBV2,CASSENRAGTDTQYF,TGTGCCAGCAGTGAAAACCGAGCGGGCACAGATACGCAGTATTTT
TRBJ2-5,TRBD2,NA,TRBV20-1,CSARGAGWQETQYF,TGCAGTGCTAGGGGAGCGGGGTGGCAAGAGACCCAGTACTTC
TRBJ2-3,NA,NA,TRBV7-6,CASSPAPRGAGTDTQYF,TGTGCCAGCAGCCCGGCCCCCCGGGGGGCTGGCACAGATACGCAGTATTTT
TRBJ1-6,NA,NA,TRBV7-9,CASSSLAGDSPLHF,TGTGCCAGCAGCTCACTGGCAGGTGATTCACCCCTCCACTTT
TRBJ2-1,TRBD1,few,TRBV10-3,CAIAAGGYNEQFF,TGTGCCATCGCGGCAGGGGGCTACAATGAGCAGTTCTTC
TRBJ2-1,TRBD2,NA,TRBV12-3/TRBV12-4,CASSLGTSGIVDNEQFF,TGTGCCAGCAGTCTGGGGACTAGCGGGATTGTCGACAATGAGCAGTTCTTC
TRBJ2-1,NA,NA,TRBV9,CASSVEGGHEQFF,TGTGCCAGCAGCGTAGAAGGGGGACATGAGCAGTTCTTC